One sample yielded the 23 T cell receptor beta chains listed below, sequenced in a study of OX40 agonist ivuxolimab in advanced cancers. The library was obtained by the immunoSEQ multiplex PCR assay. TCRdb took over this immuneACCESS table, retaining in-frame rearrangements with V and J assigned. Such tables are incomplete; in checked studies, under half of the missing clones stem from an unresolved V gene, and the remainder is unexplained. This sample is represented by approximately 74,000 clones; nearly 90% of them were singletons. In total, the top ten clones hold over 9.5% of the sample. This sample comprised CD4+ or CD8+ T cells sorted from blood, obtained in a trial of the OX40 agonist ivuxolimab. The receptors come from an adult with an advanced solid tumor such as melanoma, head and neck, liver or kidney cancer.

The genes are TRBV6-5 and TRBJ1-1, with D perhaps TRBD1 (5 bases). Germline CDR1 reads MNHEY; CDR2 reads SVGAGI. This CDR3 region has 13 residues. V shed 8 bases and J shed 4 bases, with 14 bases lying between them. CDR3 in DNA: TGTGCCAGCGGGTTGGGGGGATTCACTGAAGCTTTCTTT. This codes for CASGLGGFTEAFF.

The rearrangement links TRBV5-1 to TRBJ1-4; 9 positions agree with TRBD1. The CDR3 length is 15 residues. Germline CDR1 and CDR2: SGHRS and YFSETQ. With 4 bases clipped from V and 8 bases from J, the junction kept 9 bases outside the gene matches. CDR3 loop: CASSPGQGMEEKLFF. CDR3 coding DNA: TGCGCCAGCAGCCCGGGACAGGGAATGGAGGAAAAACTGTTTTTT. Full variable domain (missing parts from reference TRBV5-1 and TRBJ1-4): KAGVTQTPRYLIKTRGQQVTLSCSPISGHRSVSWYQQTPGQGLQFLFEYFSETQRNKGNFPGRFSGRQFSNSRSEMNVSTLELGDSALYLCASSPGQGMEEKLFFGSGTQLSVL.

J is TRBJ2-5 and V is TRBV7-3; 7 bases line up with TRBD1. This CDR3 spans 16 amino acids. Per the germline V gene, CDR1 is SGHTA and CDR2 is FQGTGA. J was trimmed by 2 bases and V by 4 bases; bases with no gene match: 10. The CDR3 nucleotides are TGTGCCAGCAGCTCGACCGGGACAGCGACACAAGAGACCCAGTACTTC. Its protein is CASSSTGTATQETQYF.

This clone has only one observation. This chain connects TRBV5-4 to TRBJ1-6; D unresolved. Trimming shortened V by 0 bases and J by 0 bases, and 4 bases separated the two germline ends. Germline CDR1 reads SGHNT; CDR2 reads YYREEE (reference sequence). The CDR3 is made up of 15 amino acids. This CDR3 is CASSLESSYNSPLHF. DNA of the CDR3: TGTGCCAGCAGCTTGGAAAGCTCCTATAATTCACCCCTCCACTTT.

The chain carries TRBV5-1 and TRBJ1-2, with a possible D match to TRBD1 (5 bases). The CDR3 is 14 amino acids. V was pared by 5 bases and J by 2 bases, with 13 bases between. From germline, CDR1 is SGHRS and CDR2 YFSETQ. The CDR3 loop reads CASRGIPGNYGYTF. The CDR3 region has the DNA TGCGCCAGCAGAGGGATTCCAGGGAACTATGGCTACACCTTC.

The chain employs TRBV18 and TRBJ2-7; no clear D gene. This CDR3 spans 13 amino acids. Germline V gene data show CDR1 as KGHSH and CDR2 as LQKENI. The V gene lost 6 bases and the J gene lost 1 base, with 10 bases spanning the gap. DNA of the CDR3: TGTGCCAGCTCTCCGACGGATTCCTACGAGCAGTACTTC. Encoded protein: CASSPTDSYEQYF. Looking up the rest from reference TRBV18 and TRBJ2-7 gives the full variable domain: NAGVMQNPRHLVRRRGQEARLRCSPMKGHSHVYWYRQLPEEGLKFMVYLQKENIIDESGMPKERFSAEFPKEGPSILRIQQVVRGDSAAYFCASSPTDSYEQYFGPGTRLTVT.

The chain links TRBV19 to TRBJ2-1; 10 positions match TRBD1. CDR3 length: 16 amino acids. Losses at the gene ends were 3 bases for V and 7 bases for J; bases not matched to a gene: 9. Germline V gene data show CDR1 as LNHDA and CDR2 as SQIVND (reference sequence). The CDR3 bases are TGTGCCAGTAGTATCTCGAGACAGGGGGCCGTAAATGAGCAGTTCTTC. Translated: CASSISRQGAVNEQFF.

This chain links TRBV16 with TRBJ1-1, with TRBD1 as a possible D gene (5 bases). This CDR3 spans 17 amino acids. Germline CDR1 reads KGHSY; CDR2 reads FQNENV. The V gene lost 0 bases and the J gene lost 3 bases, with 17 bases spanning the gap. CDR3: CASSQSTTGALYTEAFF. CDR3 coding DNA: TGTGCCAGCAGCCAATCGACAACTGGGGCTCTATACACTGAAGCTTTCTTT.

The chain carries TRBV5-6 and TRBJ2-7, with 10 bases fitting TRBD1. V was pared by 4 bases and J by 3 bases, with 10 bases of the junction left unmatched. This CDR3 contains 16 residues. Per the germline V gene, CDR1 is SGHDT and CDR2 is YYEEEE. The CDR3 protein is CASSPLTGGKYYEQYF. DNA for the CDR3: TGTGCCAGCAGCCCACTGACAGGGGGCAAGTACTACGAGCAGTACTTC.

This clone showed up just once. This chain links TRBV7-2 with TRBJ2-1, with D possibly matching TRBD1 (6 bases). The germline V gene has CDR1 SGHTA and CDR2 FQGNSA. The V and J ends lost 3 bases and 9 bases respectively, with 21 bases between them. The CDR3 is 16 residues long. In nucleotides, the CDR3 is TGTGCCAGCAGCTTCACCAGGGGTTCCCGTATTAGTGAGCAGTTCTTC. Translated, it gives CASSFTRGSRISEQFF.

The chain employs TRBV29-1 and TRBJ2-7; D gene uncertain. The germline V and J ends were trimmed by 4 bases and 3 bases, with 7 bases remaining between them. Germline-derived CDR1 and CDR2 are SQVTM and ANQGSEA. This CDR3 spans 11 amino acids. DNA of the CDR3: TGCAGCGTTGGGGGAAGCTACGAGCAGTACTTC. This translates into CSVGGSYEQYF.

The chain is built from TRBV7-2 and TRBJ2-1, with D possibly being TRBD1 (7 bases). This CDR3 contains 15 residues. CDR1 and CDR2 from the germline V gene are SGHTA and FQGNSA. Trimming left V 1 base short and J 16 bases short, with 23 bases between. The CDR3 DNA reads TGTGCCAGCAGCTTAGGAGGGGGCCTCGGGACTGGTCTTTTCTTC. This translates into CASSLGGGLGTGLFF.

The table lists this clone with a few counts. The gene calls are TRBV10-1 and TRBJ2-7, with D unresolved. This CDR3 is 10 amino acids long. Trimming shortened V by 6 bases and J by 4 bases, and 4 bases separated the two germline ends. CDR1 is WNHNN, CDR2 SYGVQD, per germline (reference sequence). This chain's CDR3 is CASRKYEQYF. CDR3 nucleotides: TGCGCCAGCAGGAAATACGAGCAGTACTTC.

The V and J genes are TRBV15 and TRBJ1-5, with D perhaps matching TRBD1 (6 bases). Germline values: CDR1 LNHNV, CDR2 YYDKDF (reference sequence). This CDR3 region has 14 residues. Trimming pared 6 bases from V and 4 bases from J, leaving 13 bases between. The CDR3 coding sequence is TGTGCCACCAGAAGCCGGCAGGGGAATCAGCCCCAGCATTTT. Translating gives CATRSRQGNQPQHF.

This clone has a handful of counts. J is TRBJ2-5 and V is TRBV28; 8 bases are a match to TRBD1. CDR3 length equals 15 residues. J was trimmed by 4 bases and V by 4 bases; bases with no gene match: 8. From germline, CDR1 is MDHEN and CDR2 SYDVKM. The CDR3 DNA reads TGTGCCAGCAGTTCTAGGACAGGGCCTTCAGAGACCCAGTACTTC. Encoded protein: CASSSRTGPSETQYF. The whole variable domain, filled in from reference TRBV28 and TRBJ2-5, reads DVKVTQSSRYLVKRTGEKVFLECVQDMDHENMFWYRQDPGLGLRLIYFSYDVKMKEKGDIPEGYSVSREKKERFSLILESASTNQTSMYLCASSSRTGPSETQYFGPGTRLLVL.

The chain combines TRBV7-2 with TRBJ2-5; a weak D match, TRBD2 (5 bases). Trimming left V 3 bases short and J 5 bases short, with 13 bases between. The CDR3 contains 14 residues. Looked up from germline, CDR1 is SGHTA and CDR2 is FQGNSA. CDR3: CASSFQRLGETQYF. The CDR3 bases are TGTGCCAGCAGCTTCCAGCGGCTAGGTGAGACCCAGTACTTC.

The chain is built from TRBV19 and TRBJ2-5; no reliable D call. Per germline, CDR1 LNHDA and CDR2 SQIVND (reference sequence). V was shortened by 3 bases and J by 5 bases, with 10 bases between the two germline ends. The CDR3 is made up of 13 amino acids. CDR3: CASSMSSVETQYF. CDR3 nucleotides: TGTGCCAGTAGTATGAGCTCGGTGGAGACCCAGTACTTC.

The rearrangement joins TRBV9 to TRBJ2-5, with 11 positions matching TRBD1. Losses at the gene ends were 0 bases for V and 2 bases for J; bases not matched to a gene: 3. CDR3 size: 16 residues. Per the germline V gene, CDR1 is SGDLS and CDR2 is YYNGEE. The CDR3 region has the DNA TGTGCCAGCAGCGTAGGGGGGACAGGGGGTCAAGAGACCCAGTACTTC. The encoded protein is CASSVGGTGGQETQYF.

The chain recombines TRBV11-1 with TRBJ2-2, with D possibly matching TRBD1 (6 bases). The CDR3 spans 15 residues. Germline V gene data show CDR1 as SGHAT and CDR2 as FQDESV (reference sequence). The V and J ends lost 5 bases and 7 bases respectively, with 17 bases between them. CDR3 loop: CASSPLGGAIGELFF. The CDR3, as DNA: TGTGCCAGCAGCCCACTTGGGGGCGCGATCGGGGAGCTGTTTTTT.

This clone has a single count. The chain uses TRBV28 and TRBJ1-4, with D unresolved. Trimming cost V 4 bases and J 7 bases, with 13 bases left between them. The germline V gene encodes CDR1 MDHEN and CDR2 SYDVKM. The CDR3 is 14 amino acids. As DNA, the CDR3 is TGTGCCAGCAGTTCGGACCGTCGAGGTGAAAAACTGTTTTTT. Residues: CASSSDRRGEKLFF.

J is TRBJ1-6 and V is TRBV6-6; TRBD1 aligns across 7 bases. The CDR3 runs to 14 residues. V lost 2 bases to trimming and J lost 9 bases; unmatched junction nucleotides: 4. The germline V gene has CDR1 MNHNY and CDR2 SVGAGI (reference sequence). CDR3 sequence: CASSYGTGVSPLHF. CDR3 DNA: TGTGCCAGCAGTTACGGAACAGGGGTTTCACCCCTCCACTTT.

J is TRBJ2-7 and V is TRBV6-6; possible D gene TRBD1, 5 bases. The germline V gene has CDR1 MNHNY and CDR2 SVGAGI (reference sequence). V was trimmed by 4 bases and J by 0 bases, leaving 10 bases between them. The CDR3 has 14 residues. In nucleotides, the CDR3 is TGTGCCAGCAGTTGGCAGGGTAACTCCTACGAGCAGTACTTC. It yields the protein CASSWQGNSYEQYF.

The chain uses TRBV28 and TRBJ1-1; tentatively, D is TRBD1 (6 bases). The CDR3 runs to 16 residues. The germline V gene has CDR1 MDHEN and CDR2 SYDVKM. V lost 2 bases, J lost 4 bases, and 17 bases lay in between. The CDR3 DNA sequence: TGTGCCAGCAGTTTAGCCGGGGCAGGGGCCAGCACTGAAGCTTTCTTT. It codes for CASSLAGAGASTEAFF. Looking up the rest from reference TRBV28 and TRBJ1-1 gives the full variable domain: DVKVTQSSRYLVKRTGEKVFLECVQDMDHENMFWYRQDPGLGLRLIYFSYDVKMKEKGDIPEGYSVSREKKERFSLILESASTNQTSMYLCASSLAGAGASTEAFFGQGTRLTVV.